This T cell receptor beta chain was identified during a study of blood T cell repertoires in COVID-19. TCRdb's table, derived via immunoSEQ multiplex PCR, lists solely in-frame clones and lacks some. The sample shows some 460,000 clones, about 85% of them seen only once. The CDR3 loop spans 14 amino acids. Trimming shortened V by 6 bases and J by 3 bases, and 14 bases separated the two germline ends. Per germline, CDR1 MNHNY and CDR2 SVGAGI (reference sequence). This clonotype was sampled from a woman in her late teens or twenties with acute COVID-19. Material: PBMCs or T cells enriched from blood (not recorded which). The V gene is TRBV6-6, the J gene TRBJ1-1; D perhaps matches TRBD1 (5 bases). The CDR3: CASSPQGKDTEAFF. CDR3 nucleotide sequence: TGTGCCAGCAGCCCCCAGGGCAAGGACACTGAAGCTTTCTTT.